This T cell receptor beta chain is from a study of CD8 T cells in ankylosing spondylitis. Each CDR3 protein is one row after TCRdb ran MiXCR on the 5' RACE reads. The sample yields 25,000 to 35,000 distinct CDR3 sequences, 13% to 15% seen once. The CDR3 covers 14 residues. Germline CDR1 reads SEHNR; CDR2 reads FQNEAQ (reference sequence). V was trimmed by 5 bases and J by 1 base, leaving 11 bases between them. V is TRBV7-9 and J is TRBJ1-1; D is perhaps TRBD1 (5 bases). This sequence was found in a male donor with ankylosing spondylitis or in good health (not recorded which). The specimen sequenced was blood. CDR3 nucleotide sequence: TGTGCCAGCAGCCCGGGACTGACGAACACTGAAGCTTTCTTT. As protein: CASSPGLTNTEAFF.